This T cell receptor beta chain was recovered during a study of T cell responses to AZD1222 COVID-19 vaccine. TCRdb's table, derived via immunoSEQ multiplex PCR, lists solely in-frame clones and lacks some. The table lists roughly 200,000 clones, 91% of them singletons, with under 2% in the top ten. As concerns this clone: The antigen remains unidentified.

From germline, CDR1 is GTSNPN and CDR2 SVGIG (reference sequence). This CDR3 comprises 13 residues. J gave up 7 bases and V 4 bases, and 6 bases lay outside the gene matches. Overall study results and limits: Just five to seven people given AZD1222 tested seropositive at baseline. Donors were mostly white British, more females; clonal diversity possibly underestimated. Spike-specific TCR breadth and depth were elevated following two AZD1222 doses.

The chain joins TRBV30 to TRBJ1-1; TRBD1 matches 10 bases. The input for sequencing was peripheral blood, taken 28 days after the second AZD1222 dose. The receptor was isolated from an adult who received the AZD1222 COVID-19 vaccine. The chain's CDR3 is CAWTETGGSEAFF. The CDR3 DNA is TGTGCCTGGACCGAGACAGGGGGCAGTGAAGCTTTCTTT. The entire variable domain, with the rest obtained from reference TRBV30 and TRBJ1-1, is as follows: SQTIHQWPATLVQPVGSPLSLECTVEGTSNPNLYWYRQAAGRGLQLLFYSVGIGQISSEVPQNLSASRPQDRQFILSSKKLLLSDSGFYLCAWTETGGSEAFFGQGTRLTVV.